Listed below are T cell receptor beta chains from one sample, sequenced in a study of persistence of HIV-infected CD4 T cells. The protocol was immunoSEQ multiplex PCR, while the TCRdb copy is restricted to in-frame clones and leaves out a portion. The repertoire consists of about 32,000 clones, with approximately 70% occurring once and the leading ten covering roughly 1.4%. No cognate antigen is known for these TCRs. Sequencing used CD4+ T cells sorted from PBMCs after approximately 20-hour stimulation, obtained from a patient who received antiretroviral therapy. These receptor sequences come from an adult man with HIV who was CMV-seropositive. CDR3s include the opening cysteine and the closing phenylalanine or tryptophan. The D gene is left open where the match is weak. Size is stated for part of the rows, as once, few or many counts, or as a class when the clone is expanded.

>-|TRBJ1-1|-|TRBV7-8
CASSFGGGGNTEAFF
TGTGCCAGCAGCTTCGGTGGGGGGGGGAACACTGAAGCTTTCTTT
>-|TRBJ2-7|-|TRBV21-1
CASSKEGQGATGPSYEQYF
TGTGCCAGCAGCAAAGAAGGACAGGGGGCGACGGGGCCGTCCTACGAGCAGTACTTC
>-|TRBJ1-1|TRBD1|TRBV6-6
CASSYKQGKNTEAFF
TGTGCCAGCAGTTACAAACAGGGGAAGAACACTGAAGCTTTCTTT
>-|TRBJ1-1|-|TRBV6-2/TRBV6-3
CASSYSTVNTEAFF
TGTGCCAGCAGTTACTCGACAGTGAACACTGAAGCTTTCTTT
>-|TRBJ1-5|-|TRBV24-1
CATSDGGQPNQPQHF
TGTGCCACCAGTGATGGGGGACAACCCAATCAGCCCCAGCATTTT
>-|TRBJ1-2|-|TRBV11-3
CASSFPVRGYGYTF
TGTGCCAGCAGCTTTCCGGTGAGGGGCTATGGCTACACCTTC
>-|TRBJ1-1|TRBD1|TRBV6-5
CASSRTGGMNTEAFF
TGTGCCAGCAGTCGGACAGGGGGAATGAACACTGAAGCTTTCTTT
>few|TRBJ2-7|TRBD1|TRBV6-2/TRBV6-3
CASSRDRYEQYF
TGTGCCAGCAGTCGGGACAGGTACGAGCAGTACTTC
>-|TRBJ1-4|TRBD1|TRBV2
CASRSETGGREKLFF
TGTGCCAGCAGGTCAGAGACAGGGGGGCGTGAAAAACTGTTTTTT
>-|TRBJ2-1|TRBD1|TRBV10-3
CAISTTGGYNEQFF
TGTGCCATATCCACGACAGGGGGCTACAATGAGCAGTTCTTC
>few|TRBJ1-5|TRBD1|TRBV2
CASSLDRGNQPQHF
TGTGCCAGCAGTTTGGACAGGGGCAATCAGCCCCAGCATTTT
>-|TRBJ1-5|-|TRBV28
CASCSPGPGRNQPQHF
TGTGCCAGCTGCTCACCAGGGCCCGGCAGGAATCAGCCCCAGCATTTT
>-|TRBJ1-1|-|TRBV28
CASRRLSEAFF
TGTGCCAGCAGGAGGTTGAGTGAAGCTTTCTTT
>-|TRBJ1-2|TRBD1|TRBV27
CASSLDRQANYGYTF
TGTGCCAGCAGTTTGGACAGGCAAGCGAACTATGGCTACACCTTC
>-|TRBJ1-1|-|TRBV7-9
CASSLRSETEAFF
TGTGCCAGCAGCTTACGTAGTGAGACTGAAGCTTTCTTT
>-|TRBJ1-2|-|TRBV12-3/TRBV12-4
CASSYTASYGYTF
TGTGCCAGCTCTTATACAGCTTCGTATGGCTACACCTTC
>-|TRBJ1-2|-|TRBV9
CASSEGGWTRNYGYTF
TGTGCCAGCAGCGAGGGTGGTTGGACAAGAAACTATGGCTACACCTTC
>-|TRBJ2-7|TRBD1|TRBV6-5
CASSRTHTGEHEQYF
TGTGCCAGCAGCCGCACCCACACAGGGGAGCACGAGCAGTACTTC
>-|TRBJ2-2|TRBD1|TRBV19
CASRDRGYTGELFF
TGTGCCAGTCGGGACAGGGGTTACACCGGGGAGCTGTTTTTT
>-|TRBJ1-5|TRBD1|TRBV23-1
CASSQSYGDRGQWRNQPQHF
TGCGCCAGCAGTCAATCGTACGGGGACAGGGGGCAATGGCGTAATCAGCCCCAGCATTTT
>-|TRBJ1-2|-|TRBV18
CASSPQRDTVTYGYTF
TGTGCCAGCTCACCACAACGGGACACCGTGACCTATGGCTACACCTTC
>-|TRBJ2-3|TRBD1|TRBV24-1
CATSRTGNVGTDTQYF
TGTGCCACCAGCCGGACAGGGAATGTCGGCACAGATACGCAGTATTTT
>-|TRBJ1-1|-|TRBV3-1/TRBV3-2
CASSQIRSTEAFF
TGTGCCAGCAGCCAAATTAGGAGCACTGAAGCTTTCTTT
>few|TRBJ1-4|-|TRBV18
CASSPFQETNEKLFF
TGTGCCAGCTCACCGTTCCAGGAAACTAATGAAAAACTGTTTTTT
>-|TRBJ2-7|TRBD1|TRBV27
CASRGGTTYEQYF
TGTGCCAGCAGAGGGGGCACGACTTACGAGCAGTACTTC
>-|TRBJ1-6|TRBD1|TRBV7-4
CASSLQFRGTAYSPLHF
TGTGCCAGCAGCCTACAGTTTCGGGGGACAGCGTATTCACCCCTCCACTTT
>-|TRBJ2-3|-|TRBV18
CASSPSPSQDTQYF
TGTGCCAGCTCACCGTCGCCCTCCCAAGATACGCAGTATTTT
>few|TRBJ2-5|TRBD1|TRBV2
CAGGQGQETQYF
TGTGCCGGGGGACAGGGGCAAGAGACCCAGTACTTC
>-|TRBJ2-2|TRBD1|TRBV2
CARGQMNTGELFF
TGTGCCAGGGGACAGATGAACACCGGGGAGCTGTTTTTT
>-|TRBJ1-4|-|TRBV6-1
CASSEVRGGTNEKLFF
TGTGCCAGCAGTGAAGTGAGGGGGGGAACTAATGAAAAACTGTTTTTT
>medium-sized|TRBJ2-7|TRBD1|TRBV5-1
CASSPQGYEQYF
TGCGCCAGCAGCCCACAGGGGTACGAGCAGTACTTC
>-|TRBJ1-1|-|TRBV25-1
CASSDWRQGGVQAFF
TGTGCCAGCAGTGACTGGAGGCAGGGTGGTGTACAAGCTTTCTTT
>few|TRBJ1-3|-|TRBV7-2
CASSSPPGNTIYF
TGTGCCAGCAGCTCTCCACCTGGAAACACCATATATTTT
>-|TRBJ2-7|-|TRBV9
CASSLSGLGSNEQYF
TGTGCCAGCAGCTTGTCGGGACTCGGTTCTAACGAGCAGTACTTC
>-|TRBJ1-3|-|TRBV18
CASSPLQGSDGNTIYF
TGTGCCAGCTCACCACTTCAGGGTTCAGATGGAAACACCATATATTTT
>once|TRBJ2-1|-|TRBV6-1
CASSERASSYNEQFF
TGTGCCAGCAGTGAAAGGGCCAGCTCCTACAATGAGCAGTTCTTC
>medium-sized|TRBJ2-3|-|TRBV29-1
CSVEPFASLATDTQYF
TGCAGCGTTGAACCCTTCGCTTCCCTGGCCACAGATACGCAGTATTTT
>few|TRBJ2-2|-|TRBV7-9
CASSLDEGANTGELFF
TGTGCCAGCAGCTTAGATGAGGGGGCGAACACCGGGGAGCTGTTTTTT
>-|TRBJ1-4|TRBD1|TRBV7-9
CASSLVTGANEKLFF
TGTGCCAGCAGCTTAGTCACAGGGGCTAATGAAAAACTGTTTTTT
>-|TRBJ1-1|TRBD1|TRBV4-1
CASSRTGGKGEAFF
TGCGCCAGCAGCCGGACAGGGGGAAAGGGTGAAGCTTTCTTT
>once|TRBJ2-1|-|TRBV24-1
CATSTQLGNEQFF
TGTGCCACCAGCACCCAACTTGGGAATGAGCAGTTCTTC
>-|TRBJ1-2|-|TRBV6-5
CASSYSNRGGYTF
TGTGCCAGCAGTTACTCGAATAGGGGAGGCTACACCTTC
>-|TRBJ1-1|-|TRBV6-6
CASIKGSQYEAFF
TGTGCCAGCATCAAGGGTAGTCAGTATGAAGCTTTCTTT
>-|TRBJ1-2|-|TRBV3-1/TRBV3-2
CASSQDRTSYGGYTF
TGTGCCAGCAGCCAAGATAGGACCTCCTATGGGGGCTACACCTTC
>-|TRBJ2-7|-|TRBV19
CASSKGRGSYEQYF
TGTGCCAGTAGTAAGGGCCGCGGTTCCTACGAGCAGTACTTC
>-|TRBJ1-1|TRBD1|TRBV2
CASTIRDRGAEAFF
TGTGCCAGCACGATCCGGGACAGGGGAGCTGAAGCTTTCTTT
>-|TRBJ2-3|-|TRBV5-5
CASSLDYTQYF
TGTGCCAGCAGCTTGGACTATACGCAGTATTTT
>-|TRBJ2-7|TRBD1|TRBV5-6
CASSEGQGGFKQYF
TGTGCCAGCAGCGAGGGACAGGGCGGCTTCAAGCAGTACTTC
>once|TRBJ2-2|TRBD2|TRBV5-1
CASSPGEGYGGELFF
TGCGCCAGCAGCCCCGGGGAGGGGTACGGCGGGGAGCTGTTTTTT